What follows are 9 T cell receptor beta chains derived from one specimen sequenced in a study of beta chain features in type 1 diabetes. Reverse transcription of all isolated RNA meant that expressed TCRB transcripts were sequenced. Repertoires were generated with immunoSEQ multiplex PCR, while TCRdb's copy carries only in-frame clones and drops some. The table lists about 930,000 clones, 15% to 20% of them singletons, with around 0.02% in the top ten. Sequenced: naive CD4+ T cells from blood. Receptors were obtained from a woman in her late teens or twenties in good health.

This clone was observed a handful of times. The gene calls are TRBV29-1 and TRBJ2-4; possibly TRBD1 for D (6 bases). From germline, CDR1 is SQVTM and CDR2 ANQGSEA. V was clipped by 7 bases and J by 8 bases, with 18 bases between them. This CDR3 contains 13 residues. This chain's CDR3 is CSAWDERTDIQYF. In DNA, the CDR3 is TGCAGCGCTTGGGACGAGAGGACAGACATTCAGTACTTC.

Of note for this clone: The sample contains more than one DNA sequence encoding this CDR3. V and J are TRBV5-6 and TRBJ2-3; no clear D. This CDR3 spans 14 amino acids. Germline CDR1 SGHDT, CDR2 YYEEEE. Deletions cut 0 bases from V and 0 bases from J, with 5 bases between. CDR3 loop: CASSLDPSTDTQYF. The CDR3 DNA is TGTGCCAGCAGCTTGGATCCTAGCACAGATACGCAGTATTTT.

A few counts support this clone. The CDR3 coding sequence is TGTGCCAGCAACAGGGTGGGTCAGCCCCAGCATTTT. Its protein product is CASNRVGQPQHF. The rearrangement uses TRBV6-1 and TRBJ1-5; a possible D gene is TRBD1 (6 bases). Germline V gene sequence: CDR1 MNHNS, CDR2 SASEGT. CDR3 length: 12 residues. V was pared by 7 bases and J by 6 bases, with 10 bases between.

This clone has more than one count but fewer than ten. One junction end does not reproduce the germline sequence, and a read error may be involved. Here the CDR3 reads CASSYGSTGELFF. CDR3 nucleotides: TGTGCCAGCAGTTACGGCAGCACCGGGGAGCTGTTTTTT. This chain links TRBV10-3 with TRBJ2-2; D ambiguous. Germline values: CDR1 ENHRY, CDR2 SYGVKD. The CDR3 is made up of 13 amino acids.

The V gene is TRBV9, the J gene TRBJ2-5; 11 bases map to TRBD2. After removal of 4 bases from V and 0 bases from J, the junction contained 5 bases not matched to a gene. Germline values: CDR1 SGDLS, CDR2 YYNGEE. The CDR3 is 16 residues long. The CDR3 coding sequence is TGTGCCAGCAGCACCCGACTAGCGGGAAACCAAGAGACCCAGTACTTC. Residues: CASSTRLAGNQETQYF.

The chain links TRBV7-2 to TRBJ2-7, with D hard to call. The CDR3 runs 13 residues. Germline assignment: CDR1 SGHTA and CDR2 FQGNSA. V lost 2 bases and J lost 3, with 8 bases in between. The CDR3 region is CASSLRASYEQYF. In nucleotides, the CDR3 is TGTGCCAGCAGCTTACGGGCTAGCTACGAGCAGTACTTC.

This chain joins TRBV7-8 and TRBJ2-2, with D possibly TRBD2 on 6 matching bases. The CDR3 is 13 residues long. Between the trimmed V and J ends, which lost 3 bases and 6 bases, there was a span of 8 bases. CDR1 and CDR2 from the germline V gene are SGHVS and FQNEAQ. The CDR3 sequence is CASSFSSAGELFF. The CDR3 DNA reads as TGTGCCAGCAGCTTCTCTAGCGCCGGGGAGCTGTTTTTT.

This clone was seen a handful of times. The chain employs TRBV9 and TRBJ2-6; D gene unclear. The CDR3 has 14 amino acids. Germline values: CDR1 SGDLS, CDR2 YYNGEE. With 3 bases removed from V and 0 bases from J, the gap between germline ends came to 4 bases. The CDR3 sequence: CASSAHSGANVLTF. The CDR3 region has the DNA TGTGCCAGCAGCGCCCACTCTGGGGCCAACGTCCTGACTTTC.

This clone showed up just once. In nucleotides, the CDR3 is TGTGCCAGCACCCCCGGTAGTCAGCCAACCTCACCCCTCCACTTT. It yields the protein CASTPGSQPTSPLHF. This chain links TRBV9 with TRBJ1-6; D gene ambiguous. Germline assignment: CDR1 SGDLS and CDR2 YYNGEE. The CDR3 consists of 15 residues. Trimming removed 6 bases from V and 10 bases from J, with 20 bases in between. The whole variable domain, filled in from reference TRBV9 and TRBJ1-6, reads DSGVTQTPKHLITATGQRVTLRCSPRSGDLSVYWYQQSLDQGLQFLIQYYNGEERAKGNILERFSAQQFPDLHSELNLSSLELGDSALYFCASTPGSQPTSPLHFGNGTRLTVT.